A single sample gave rise to the 21 T cell receptor beta chains below, sequenced in a study of spatial heterogeneity in lung cancer (dated by TCRdb to the late 2010s). Overall results and qualifications from the work: A correlation was observed between the number of expanded intratumoral alpha and beta TCRs and the tumor nonsynonymous mutation count.

Library construction relied on 5' RACE. The sample was run on a NextSeq 500. TCRdb reanalyzed the raw reads on its own, using fastp at Q25 for trimming and MiXCR for clone calling, and kept in-frame beta chains. Rows are unified per CDR3 protein, each entry keeping the most common DNA and genes. The sample table lists over 15,000 distinct CDR3 sequences, 6.2% of them with a count of one. Of the sample, roughly 6.6% is held by the ten largest clones. The time point label, read with the paper, signifies: sample taken at primary tumor resection. What these receptors recognize is not known. Sequencing used lung tumor tissue, obtained at surgery. The receptors come from a male donor with early-stage non-small cell lung cancer.

This clonotype was seen at least ten times. Little can be read into the size of this beta chain, an off-target read in a library designed for alpha chains. V is TRBV6-5 and J is TRBJ2-3; D unresolved. This CDR3 is built from 15 residues. Germline CDR1 and CDR2: MNHEY and SVGAGI. The ends were cut back, 6 bases at V and 1 base at J, with 14 bases in the middle. The CDR3: CASRAPAMGTDTQYF. CDR3 sequence (DNA): TGTGCCAGCAGGGCGCCAGCCATGGGCACAGATACGCAGTATTTT.

This clonotype has ten or more counts. As an off-target read in a library built for alpha chains, this beta chain has a frequency of little significance. The chain couples TRBV12-5 to TRBJ1-1; tentative D call: TRBD1 (5 bases). This CDR3 region has 13 residues. V was clipped by 0 bases and J by 4 bases, with 6 bases between them. Germline assignment: CDR1 LGHNT and CDR2 FRNRAP. The DNA for the CDR3 is TGTGCTAGTGGTTTGGTAGGGGTCACTGAAGCTTTCTTT. This gives the protein CASGLVGVTEAFF.

This clonotype has at least ten counts. Within a library made for alpha chains, this beta chain is off target, and its count is uninformative. The J gene is TRBJ1-5, the V gene TRBV27; a possible D gene is TRBD1 (5 bases). V lost 10 bases and J lost 3, with 13 bases in between. The CDR3 covers 13 residues. The germline gives CDR1 MNHEY, CDR2 SMNVEV (reference sequence). CDR3 DNA sequence: TGTGCCACACGAAAGACAGACAATCAGCCCCAGCATTTT. Protein sequence: CATRKTDNQPQHF.

This clonotype was recorded at least ten times. This beta chain is a stray sequence in a library constructed for alpha chains; its clone size is not meaningful. DNA of the CDR3: TGTGCCAGCAGTTCCCTGCGGGAGCCCGACGAGCAGTACTTC. It codes for CASSSLREPDEQYF. The chain couples TRBV12-3 or TRBV12-4 to TRBJ2-7; 7 bases map to TRBD2. J was trimmed by 5 bases and V by 4 bases; bases with no gene match: 8. The CDR3 totals 14 residues.

To note about this clonotype: A library prepared for alpha chains yielded this beta chain as an off-target read; its size is of little meaning. The V gene is TRBV29-1, the J gene TRBJ2-5; no firm D call. The CDR3 runs 12 residues. V was trimmed by 3 bases and J by 2 bases, leaving 7 bases between them. Germline CDR1 is SQVTM and CDR2 is ANQGSEA. CDR3 DNA: TGCAGCGTTGACGAGACACAAGAGACCCAGTACTTC. It codes for CSVDETQETQYF.

In its sample, this clonotype was seen a few times. This beta chain is off target for a library built for alpha chains, so its abundance means little. This chain uses TRBV27 with TRBJ2-1; the match to TRBD1 covers 7 bases. The germline V gene encodes CDR1 MNHEY and CDR2 SMNVEV (reference sequence). The CDR3 extends over 17 amino acids. V was pared by 2 bases and J by 7 bases, with 14 bases of the junction left unmatched. As DNA, the CDR3 is TGTGCCAGCAGTTTAGGGGCAGGGGGTAGTTTGGAGAATGAGCAGTTCTTC. Its protein is CASSLGAGGSLENEQFF.

This clonotype has a count of ten or more. The library was built for alpha chains, so this beta chain is an off-target read and its size means little. This chain uses TRBV29-1 with TRBJ2-7; tentatively, D is TRBD1 or TRBD2 (5 bases each). The CDR3 has 14 amino acids. Germline CDR1 and CDR2: SQVTM and ANQGSEA. Trimming removed 4 bases from V and 4 bases from J, with 17 bases in between. The DNA for the CDR3 is TGCAGCGTTGGAGATAGCGCAGACAGATACGAGCAGTACTTC. It specifies CSVGDSADRYEQYF.

The sample holds many counts of this clonotype. This beta chain is a stray read from a library made for alpha chains; its abundance is not meaningful. The genes are TRBV28 and TRBJ2-3; D is possibly TRBD2 (5 bases). Looked up from germline, CDR1 is MDHEN and CDR2 is SYDVKM. The CDR3 is made up of 16 amino acids. The V gene lost 5 bases and the J gene lost 4 bases, with 19 bases spanning the gap. The CDR3 nucleotides read TGTGCCAGCAGTCCCCCCCGGGGTGTCAGAGCAGATACGCAGTATTTT. This codes for CASSPPRGVRADTQYF. Filled out from reference TRBV28 and TRBJ2-3, the complete variable domain reads DVKVTQSSRYLVKRTGEKVFLECVQDMDHENMFWYRQDPGLGLRLIYFSYDVKMKEKGDIPEGYSVSREKKERFSLILESASTNQTSMYLCASSPPRGVRADTQYFGPGTRLTVL.

This clonotype was observed a handful of times. This beta chain came through as a stray read in a library set up for alpha chains, and its size says little. The J gene is TRBJ1-2, the V gene TRBV4-3, with a weak D call TRBD1 (6 bases). Germline CDR1 and CDR2: LGHNA and YSLEER. The CDR3 extends over 14 amino acids. The V gene lost 4 bases and the J gene lost 7 bases, with 16 bases spanning the gap. The CDR3, as DNA: TGCGCCAGCAGCCCGACGGTACAGGGACCTGGCTACACCTTC. Protein product: CASSPTVQGPGYTF.

This clonotype was seen many times. This beta chain is an off-target read within a library intended for alpha chains, so its frequency means little. The chain recombines TRBV2 with TRBJ2-3; 9 bases are a match to TRBD1. The germline gives CDR1 SNHLY, CDR2 FYNNEI. V was clipped by 8 bases and J by 6 bases; unmatched bases: 6. This CDR3 has 13 residues. The CDR3 coding sequence is TGTGCCAGCCACCGGGACAGGGTCGATACGCAGTATTTT. Translating gives CASHRDRVDTQYF.

This clonotype was detected many times. With the library built for alpha chains, this beta chain is off target and its frequency is not meaningful. This chain connects TRBV3-1 to TRBJ2-7; 10 nucleotides line up with TRBD2. In germline, CDR1 is LGHDT, CDR2 YNNKEL (reference sequence). CDR3 length: 16 residues. After removal of 1 base from V and 1 base from J, the junction contained 4 bases not matched to a gene. CDR3 loop: CASSQAGTSASYEQYF. As DNA, the CDR3 is TGTGCCAGCAGCCAAGCCGGGACTAGCGCTTCCTACGAGCAGTACTTC.

This clonotype was recorded at least ten times. Little can be read into the size of this beta chain, an off-target read in a library designed for alpha chains. This chain joins TRBV7-6 and TRBJ2-3; TRBD2 agrees at 7 bases. This CDR3 comprises 15 residues. In germline, CDR1 is SGHVS, CDR2 FNYEAQ. The trim removed 0 bases at V and 5 bases at J, leaving 5 bases unmatched. CDR3 coding DNA: TGTGCCAGCAGCTTAGCGGGAGGGAGTGTAGATACGCAGTATTTT. Residues: CASSLAGGSVDTQYF. The whole variable domain, remainder taken from reference TRBV7-6 and TRBJ2-3, is GAGVSQSPRYKVTKRGQDVALRCDPISGHVSLYWYRQALGQGPEFLTYFNYEAQQDKSGLPNDRFSAERPEGSISTLTIQRTEQRDSAMYRCASSLAGGSVDTQYFGPGTRLTVL.

Sample share makes this clonotype medium-sized. This beta chain is a stray read from a library made for alpha chains; its abundance is not meaningful. CDR3 in DNA: TGTGCCAGCGCCCGGGGCCTAAACATTCAGTACTTC. Its translation is CASARGLNIQYF. The rearrangement uses TRBV12-3 or TRBV12-4 and TRBJ2-4, with D tentatively TRBD1 or TRBD2 (5 bases each). Trimming left V 8 bases short and J 6 bases short, with 11 bases between. The CDR3 consists of 12 residues.

The table lists this clonotype with many counts. This beta chain appears as a stray read in a library generated for alpha chains; its size is not informative. The chain couples TRBV9 to TRBJ2-1; 12 bases are shared with TRBD2. CDR1 SGDLS and CDR2 YYNGEE come from the germline V gene. This CDR3 is built from 16 residues. J was trimmed by 2 bases and V by 4 bases; bases with no gene match: 4. The CDR3 spells CASSLGLAGPYNEQFF. CDR3 DNA sequence: TGTGCCAGCAGCCTAGGACTAGCGGGGCCCTACAATGAGCAGTTCTTC. The full variable domain, with the rest looked up from reference TRBV9 and TRBJ2-1, is DSGVTQTPKHLITATGQRVTLRCSPRSGDLSVYWYQQSLDQGLQFLIQYYNGEERAKGNILERFSAQQFPDLHSELNLSSLELGDSALYFCASSLGLAGPYNEQFFGPGTRLTVL.

This clonotype was observed at least ten times. Since it is a stray read in a library aimed at alpha chains, this beta chain has a size that is not meaningful. The V gene is TRBV11-1, the J gene TRBJ1-5; D uncertain. V lost 3 bases and J 5 bases, leaving 8 bases between the germline ends. Germline values: CDR1 SGHAT, CDR2 FQDESV (reference sequence). CDR3 size: 13 residues. CDR3 in DNA: TGTGCCAGCAGCTTGGGAAAGGATCAGCCCCAGCATTTT. It yields the protein CASSLGKDQPQHF.

In its sample, this clonotype was seen many times. This beta chain lies outside the target of a library built for alpha chains; its clone size means little. V is TRBV5-1 and J is TRBJ2-3, with D possibly matching TRBD2 (6 bases). This CDR3 is built from 16 residues. CDR1 is SGHRS, CDR2 YFSETQ, per germline. With 0 bases removed from V and 1 base from J, the gap between germline ends came to 12 bases. In DNA, the CDR3 is TGCGCCAGCAGCTTGGCCCCGGGGGAGGGCACAGATACGCAGTATTTT. This translates into CASSLAPGEGTDTQYF.

In its sample, this clonotype is medium-sized. This beta chain is a stray sequence in a library constructed for alpha chains; its clone size is not meaningful. The chain uses TRBV7-2 and TRBJ2-5; TRBD2 is a possible D gene (7 bases). V shed 4 bases and J shed 6 bases, with 18 bases lying between them. This CDR3 has 15 residues. Germline V gene lookup returns CDR1 SGHTA and CDR2 FQGNSA. The CDR3 loop is CASSSTMGRDKTQYF. The CDR3 DNA sequence: TGTGCCAGCAGCTCCACCATGGGGAGGGACAAGACCCAGTACTTC.

This clonotype was found many times. This beta chain is a stray sequence in a library constructed for alpha chains; its clone size is not meaningful. V usage is TRBV12-3 or TRBV12-4 and J usage is TRBJ2-7, with a possible D match to TRBD2 (6 bases). The CDR3 length is 17 residues. Trimming shortened V by 3 bases and J by 6 bases, and 24 bases separated the two germline ends. The CDR3: CASSLLQTGTGNGEQYF. The CDR3, as DNA: TGTGCCAGCAGTTTGTTACAGACCGGGACTGGGAACGGCGAGCAGTACTTC.

This clonotype has ten or more counts. This beta chain is an off-target read within a library intended for alpha chains, so its frequency means little. The chain couples TRBV24-1 to TRBJ2-2; 7 nucleotides match TRBD1. This CDR3 comprises 14 residues. Germline-derived CDR1 and CDR2 are KGHDR and SFDVKD. Unmatched junction bases numbered 2, after V lost 5 bases and J lost 3 bases. The CDR3 nucleotides are TGTGCCACCAGTGGGCAGGGGGACACCGGGGAGCTGTTTTTT. Translation gives CATSGQGDTGELFF.

This clonotype came up many times. This beta chain is an unintended read in a library built for alpha chains; its size means little. The rearrangement joins TRBV29-1 to TRBJ2-5; 7 bases match TRBD1. V gave up 6 bases and J gave up 4 bases; unmatched junction bases: 5. The length of the CDR3 is 12 residues. The germline CDR1 and CDR2 sequences are SQVTM and ANQGSEA. CDR3: CSVGTEGETQYF. The CDR3 DNA is TGCAGCGTCGGGACAGAGGGAGAGACCCAGTACTTC. The full variable domain, with the rest looked up from reference TRBV29-1 and TRBJ2-5, is SAVISQKPSRDICQRGTSLTIQCQVDSQVTMMFWYRQQPGQSLTLIATANQGSEATYESGFVIDKFPISRPNLTFSTLTVSNMSPEDSSIYLCSVGTEGETQYFGPGTRLLVL.

Concerning this clonotype itself: Little can be read into the size of this beta chain, an off-target read in a library designed for alpha chains. J is TRBJ1-1 and V is TRBV30; D may be TRBD1 (5 bases). The V gene lost 2 bases and the J gene lost 4 bases, with 8 bases spanning the gap. Germline CDR1 GTSNPN, CDR2 SVGIG (reference sequence). The CDR3 extends over 12 amino acids. The CDR3 DNA reads as TGTGCCTGGAGTAGGGGTAGCACTGAAGCTTTCTTT. This sequence encodes CAWSRGSTEAFF.